This T cell receptor (beta chain) was observed in a study of T cell responses to AZD1222 COVID-19 vaccine. The protocol was immunoSEQ multiplex PCR, while the TCRdb copy is restricted to in-frame clones and leaves out a portion. The sample has tens of thousands of clones, approximately 90% seen once. In germline, CDR1 is SNHLY, CDR2 FYNNEI. V lost 0 bases, J lost 9 bases, and 9 bases lay in between. CDR3 size: 13 residues. V gene TRBV2 combines with J gene TRBJ1-5; D remains ambiguous. This TCR was sampled from an adult in good health. The starting material was peripheral blood, obtained on day 0 of AZD1222 vaccination. The CDR3 loop is CASSEAGVGPQHF. The CDR3 DNA is TGTGCCAGCAGTGAAGCGGGCGTGGGGCCCCAGCATTTT.